These T cell receptor beta chains were read from a single sample in a study of early T cells in non-severe SARS-CoV-2 infection. In TCRdb, the 5' RACE reads were re-called with MiXCR into one record per CDR3 protein. Of around 64,000 distinct CDR3 sequences listed, 12% are singletons. The specimen was whole blood. These receptors all stem from an adult who was a healthcare worker with PCR-confirmed SARS-CoV-2 infection or an uninfected control (not recorded which). Each CDR3 is given with its conserved first and last residue. A D gene is named only where the DNA matches it firmly. Not every row has a clone size; where given, it reads once, few, many or a size class.

clone size: many
D gene: TRBD1
J gene: TRBJ1-4
V gene: TRBV15
CDR3 protein: CATSRGRDRGSVSEKLFF
CDR3 DNA: TGTGCCACCAGCAGGGGACGGGACAGGGGGTCTGTGAGTGAAAAACTGTTTTTT

clone size: -
D gene: -
J gene: TRBJ2-7
V gene: TRBV10-3
CDR3 protein: CATGAYRDLDEQYF
CDR3 DNA: TGTGCCACCGGGGCTTACAGGGACCTCGACGAGCAGTACTTC

clone size: many
D gene: -
J gene: TRBJ1-2
V gene: TRBV6-6
CDR3 protein: CASSYSTREIYGYTF
CDR3 DNA: TGTGCCAGCAGTTACTCGACCAGGGAGATCTATGGCTACACCTTC

clone size: -
D gene: TRBD2
J gene: TRBJ2-2
V gene: TRBV9
CDR3 protein: CASSVAPSGGANGELFF
CDR3 DNA: TGTGCCAGCAGCGTAGCTCCCAGCGGGGGGGCTAACGGGGAGCTGTTTTTT

clone size: many
D gene: -
J gene: TRBJ1-6
V gene: TRBV3-2
CDR3 protein: CASSQDFSRAYNSPLHF
CDR3 DNA: TGTGCCAGCAGCCAAGACTTTTCTAGGGCCTATAATTCACCCCTCCACTTT

clone size: many
D gene: -
J gene: TRBJ2-6
V gene: TRBV11-3
CDR3 protein: CASSPYYGANVLTF
CDR3 DNA: TGTGCCAGCAGCCCGTACTATGGGGCCAACGTCCTGACTTTC

clone size: many
D gene: -
J gene: TRBJ2-7
V gene: TRBV7-9
CDR3 protein: CASSLTGYEQYF
CDR3 DNA: TGTGCCAGCAGCCTTACAGGGTACGAGCAGTACTTC

clone size: few
D gene: -
J gene: TRBJ1-6
V gene: TRBV4-3
CDR3 protein: CASSQDSGGLSPLHF
CDR3 DNA: TGCGCCAGCAGCCAAGATTCGGGGGGGCTTTCACCCCTCCACTTT

clone size: many
D gene: TRBD2
J gene: TRBJ2-1
V gene: TRBV7-9
CDR3 protein: CASSYLAGGPIEQFF
CDR3 DNA: TGTGCCAGCAGCTATCTAGCGGGAGGGCCCATTGAGCAGTTCTTC

clone size: many
D gene: TRBD1
J gene: TRBJ2-7
V gene: TRBV10-3
CDR3 protein: CAIRQGGTGGFHEQYF
CDR3 DNA: TGTGCCATCAGACAAGGCGGGACAGGGGGCTTCCACGAGCAGTACTTC

clone size: many
D gene: -
J gene: TRBJ1-5
V gene: TRBV18
CDR3 protein: CASSPGLDQPQHF
CDR3 DNA: TGTGCCAGCTCACCGGGGCTTGATCAGCCCCAGCATTTT

clone size: -
D gene: -
J gene: TRBJ2-1
V gene: TRBV7-6
CDR3 protein: CASSLNRPPAPHEQFF
CDR3 DNA: TGTGCCAGCAGCTTAAATCGTCCCCCCGCCCCCCATGAGCAGTTCTTC

clone size: many
D gene: TRBD1
J gene: TRBJ2-7
V gene: TRBV7-8
CDR3 protein: CASSLGLGGTGPPYEQYF
CDR3 DNA: TGTGCCAGCAGCTTAGGCCTGGGGGGGACAGGGCCTCCCTACGAGCAGTACTTC

clone size: once
D gene: -
J gene: TRBJ2-7
V gene: TRBV5-5
CDR3 protein: CASSSSIPYEQYF
CDR3 DNA: TGTGCCAGCAGCTCGTCAATACCCTACGAGCAGTACTTC

clone size: many
D gene: -
J gene: TRBJ2-7
V gene: TRBV7-6
CDR3 protein: CASSLVSSSYEQYF
CDR3 DNA: TGTGCCAGCAGCTTGGTCTCCAGCTCCTACGAGCAGTACTTC

clone size: many
D gene: TRBD2
J gene: TRBJ2-3
V gene: TRBV4-2
CDR3 protein: CASSQVVAGGADTQYF
CDR3 DNA: TGTGCCAGCAGCCAAGTGGTAGCGGGGGGCGCAGATACGCAGTATTTT

clone size: few
D gene: TRBD2
J gene: TRBJ2-6
V gene: TRBV20-1
CDR3 protein: CSARRAGAGANVLTF
CDR3 DNA: TGCAGTGCTAGGCGTGCGGGGGCTGGGGCCAACGTCCTGACTTTC

clone size: many
D gene: -
J gene: TRBJ1-1
V gene: TRBV18
CDR3 protein: CASSPPVARTEAFF
CDR3 DNA: TGTGCCAGCTCACCCCCGGTGGCGCGGACTGAAGCTTTCTTT

clone size: -
D gene: TRBD2
J gene: TRBJ2-1
V gene: TRBV5-1
CDR3 protein: CASSLLAASSYNEQFF
CDR3 DNA: TGCGCCAGCAGCTTGCTAGCGGCGAGCTCCTACAATGAGCAGTTCTTC

clone size: many
D gene: -
J gene: TRBJ1-4
V gene: TRBV5-1
CDR3 protein: CASSLDVGAGGGEKLFF
CDR3 DNA: TGCGCCAGCAGCTTGGATGTCGGGGCCGGAGGAGGCGAAAAACTGTTTTTT

clone size: -
D gene: -
J gene: TRBJ2-5
V gene: TRBV18
CDR3 protein: CASSPGESETQYF
CDR3 DNA: TGTGCCAGCTCACCTGGGGAATCAGAGACCCAGTACTTC

clone size: many
D gene: -
J gene: TRBJ1-3
V gene: TRBV4-2
CDR3 protein: CASSQRVGNTIYF
CDR3 DNA: TGTGCCAGCAGCCAGCGAGTTGGAAACACCATATATTTT

clone size: once
D gene: -
J gene: TRBJ2-1
V gene: TRBV29-1
CDR3 protein: CSALERGYNEQFF
CDR3 DNA: TGCAGCGCTTTGGAGAGGGGCTACAATGAGCAGTTCTTC

clone size: many
D gene: -
J gene: TRBJ1-5
V gene: TRBV6-2/TRBV6-3
CDR3 protein: CASRSWRGQPQHF
CDR3 DNA: TGTGCCAGCAGGTCTTGGAGGGGTCAGCCCCAGCATTTT

clone size: -
D gene: TRBD1
J gene: TRBJ2-7
V gene: TRBV11-3
CDR3 protein: CASSLSPRQGVLSYEQYF
CDR3 DNA: TGTGCCAGCAGCCTAAGCCCTCGACAGGGGGTTCTGTCCTACGAGCAGTACTTC

clone size: many
D gene: -
J gene: TRBJ2-3
V gene: TRBV28
CDR3 protein: CATLRGSTDTQYF
CDR3 DNA: TGTGCGACTCTGCGCGGCAGCACAGATACGCAGTATTTT

clone size: few
D gene: -
J gene: TRBJ1-1
V gene: TRBV20-1
CDR3 protein: CSAKMGALGAFF
CDR3 DNA: TGCAGTGCCAAGATGGGGGCGTTGGGAGCTTTCTTT

clone size: many
D gene: -
J gene: TRBJ1-2
V gene: TRBV4-2
CDR3 protein: CASSQGKTSYGYTF
CDR3 DNA: TGTGCCAGCAGCCAAGGGAAGACCAGCTATGGCTACACCTTC

clone size: -
D gene: -
J gene: TRBJ2-6
V gene: TRBV20-1
CDR3 protein: CSARDSSGANVLTF
CDR3 DNA: TGCAGTGCTAGAGACAGCTCTGGGGCCAACGTCCTGACTTTC

clone size: few
D gene: -
J gene: TRBJ2-3
V gene: TRBV4-1
CDR3 protein: CASSRDDSDTQYF
CDR3 DNA: TGCGCCAGCAGCCGTGATGATTCGGATACGCAGTATTTT

clone size: few
D gene: TRBD2
J gene: TRBJ2-3
V gene: TRBV4-2
CDR3 protein: CASSQDPTRDYADTQYF
CDR3 DNA: TGTGCCAGCAGCCAAGACCCGACCCGGGACTATGCCGATACGCAGTATTTT

clone size: -
D gene: -
J gene: TRBJ1-2
V gene: TRBV2
CDR3 protein: CARQGNYGYTF
CDR3 DNA: TGTGCCAGACAGGGAAACTATGGCTACACCTTC

clone size: many
D gene: -
J gene: TRBJ2-3
V gene: TRBV2
CDR3 protein: CASSVGRDTQYF
CDR3 DNA: TGTGCCAGCAGTGTAGGGAGAGATACGCAGTATTTT

clone size: -
D gene: -
J gene: TRBJ1-1
V gene: TRBV6-2/TRBV6-3
CDR3 protein: CASISSAPRTEAFF
CDR3 DNA: TGTGCCAGCATCTCCTCGGCCCCGAGGACTGAAGCTTTCTTT

clone size: -
D gene: -
J gene: TRBJ1-4
V gene: TRBV6-5
CDR3 protein: CASRALATNEKLFF
CDR3 DNA: TGTGCCAGCAGGGCTCTTGCAACTAATGAAAAACTGTTTTTT

clone size: many
D gene: -
J gene: TRBJ2-6
V gene: TRBV5-1
CDR3 protein: CASSSRVGANVLTF
CDR3 DNA: TGCGCCAGCAGCTCCAGGGTTGGGGCCAACGTCCTGACTTTC

clone size: many
D gene: -
J gene: TRBJ2-7
V gene: TRBV5-1
CDR3 protein: CASSIRGTYEQYF
CDR3 DNA: TGCGCCAGCAGCATCAGGGGAACCTACGAGCAGTACTTC

clone size: many
D gene: -
J gene: TRBJ1-1
V gene: TRBV10-3
CDR3 protein: CAISEREDEAFF
CDR3 DNA: TGTGCCATCAGTGAAAGGGAGGATGAAGCTTTCTTT

clone size: few
D gene: -
J gene: TRBJ2-1
V gene: TRBV29-1
CDR3 protein: CSATAYNEQFF
CDR3 DNA: TGCAGCGCTACGGCCTACAATGAGCAGTTCTTC

clone size: -
D gene: -
J gene: TRBJ1-6
V gene: TRBV10-3
CDR3 protein: CAIRSQSNSPLHF
CDR3 DNA: TGTGCCATCAGGTCACAGAGTAATTCACCCCTCCACTTT

clone size: many
D gene: -
J gene: TRBJ1-1
V gene: TRBV29-1
CDR3 protein: CSVEDSRTFEAFF
CDR3 DNA: TGCAGCGTTGAAGATTCCCGGACCTTTGAAGCTTTCTTT

clone size: once
D gene: -
J gene: TRBJ2-4
V gene: TRBV7-2
CDR3 protein: CASSSGLAKNIQYF
CDR3 DNA: TGTGCCAGCAGCTCGGGGTTAGCCAAAAACATTCAGTACTTC

clone size: many
D gene: -
J gene: TRBJ2-5
V gene: TRBV7-9
CDR3 protein: CASSLRSETQYF
CDR3 DNA: TGTGCCAGCAGCTTAAGGTCGGAGACCCAGTACTTC

clone size: -
D gene: -
J gene: TRBJ2-7
V gene: TRBV6-1
CDR3 protein: CASSEAHGSYEQYF
CDR3 DNA: TGTGCCAGCAGTGAAGCCCACGGCTCCTACGAGCAGTACTTC

clone size: -
D gene: -
J gene: TRBJ1-2
V gene: TRBV2
CDR3 protein: CASTLDGRLIYGYTF
CDR3 DNA: TGTGCCAGCACCTTGGACGGCCGCCTAATCTATGGCTACACCTTC

clone size: -
D gene: -
J gene: TRBJ2-3
V gene: TRBV29-1
CDR3 protein: CSVCEVLADTQYF
CDR3 DNA: TGCAGCGTGTGTGAAGTTTTGGCAGATACGCAGTATTTT

clone size: many
D gene: -
J gene: TRBJ2-7
V gene: TRBV6-2/TRBV6-3
CDR3 protein: CASSYEGNEQYF
CDR3 DNA: TGTGCCAGCAGTTACGAGGGGAACGAGCAGTACTTC

clone size: -
D gene: -
J gene: TRBJ2-1
V gene: TRBV6-6
CDR3 protein: CASSYSSSTNEQFF
CDR3 DNA: TGTGCCAGCAGTTACTCGAGTAGTACCAATGAGCAGTTCTTC

clone size: few
D gene: -
J gene: TRBJ1-1
V gene: TRBV6-6
CDR3 protein: CASSSGEAFF
CDR3 DNA: TGTGCCAGCAGTTCGGGTGAAGCTTTCTTT

clone size: -
D gene: -
J gene: TRBJ2-2
V gene: TRBV12-3/TRBV12-4
CDR3 protein: CASRFSEAGELFF
CDR3 DNA: TGTGCCAGCAGGTTCTCGGAGGCCGGGGAGCTGTTTTTT

clone size: -
D gene: -
J gene: TRBJ1-6
V gene: TRBV3-1
CDR3 protein: CASSQQRAPYNSPLHF
CDR3 DNA: TGTGCCAGCAGCCAACAGAGGGCCCCCTATAATTCACCCCTCCACTTT

clone size: many
D gene: -
J gene: TRBJ1-6
V gene: TRBV3-1
CDR3 protein: CASRKIGTDNSPLHF
CDR3 DNA: TGTGCCAGCAGGAAGATCGGGACGGATAATTCACCCCTCCACTTT

clone size: many
D gene: -
J gene: TRBJ2-1
V gene: TRBV6-5
CDR3 protein: CASSQTGGAAYNEQFF
CDR3 DNA: TGTGCCAGCAGTCAAACTGGGGGGGCAGCCTACAATGAGCAGTTCTTC

clone size: -
D gene: -
J gene: TRBJ1-1
V gene: TRBV6-2/TRBV6-3
CDR3 protein: CASSPLSAKRAFF
CDR3 DNA: TGTGCCAGCAGCCCTCTCAGTGCGAAGAGAGCTTTCTTT

clone size: once
D gene: -
J gene: TRBJ2-2
V gene: TRBV6-5
CDR3 protein: CASRYSNTGELFF
CDR3 DNA: TGTGCCAGCCGATACTCAAACACCGGGGAGCTGTTTTTT

clone size: many
D gene: TRBD1
J gene: TRBJ1-2
V gene: TRBV7-2
CDR3 protein: CASSYQGASSYGYTF
CDR3 DNA: TGTGCCAGCAGCTATCAGGGGGCGTCGAGCTATGGCTACACCTTC

clone size: -
D gene: -
J gene: TRBJ1-4
V gene: TRBV12-3/TRBV12-4
CDR3 protein: CASSLISGEKLFF
CDR3 DNA: TGTGCCAGCAGTTTAATCAGTGGTGAAAAACTGTTTTTT

clone size: many
D gene: TRBD1
J gene: TRBJ1-5
V gene: TRBV23-1
CDR3 protein: CASSQSRDRRNQPQHF
CDR3 DNA: TGCGCCAGCAGTCAATCCCGGGACAGGCGAAATCAGCCCCAGCATTTT

clone size: few
D gene: TRBD2
J gene: TRBJ2-1
V gene: TRBV4-1
CDR3 protein: CASSLTSGSFNEQFF
CDR3 DNA: TGCGCCAGCAGCCTAACTAGCGGGAGCTTCAATGAGCAGTTCTTC

clone size: -
D gene: -
J gene: TRBJ2-3
V gene: TRBV5-5
CDR3 protein: CASSLPMGGRSDTQYF
CDR3 DNA: TGTGCCAGCAGCCTCCCTATGGGGGGGCGATCAGATACGCAGTATTTT